What follows are 30 T cell receptor beta chains derived from one specimen sequenced in a study of blood T cell repertoires in COVID-19. Produced via immunoSEQ multiplex PCR; TCRdb's table is partial and in-frame only. The data contain under 300,000 clones, 70% to 85% of them singletons. Specimen: peripheral blood. The receptor set was obtained from a middle-aged woman who had recovered from COVID-19.

The chain recombines TRBV9 with TRBJ1-1; TRBD1 matches at 7 bases. In germline, CDR1 is SGDLS, CDR2 YYNGEE. With V trimmed by 5 bases and J by 8 bases, 12 bases remained unmatched. The CDR3 sequence is 14 residues long. CDR3 residues: CASRGGEKGAEAFF. CDR3 nucleotide sequence: TGTGCCAGCAGAGGCGGGGAGAAGGGGGCAGAAGCTTTCTTT.

The chain joins TRBV10-3 to TRBJ1-5; 7 bases are a match to TRBD1. The J segment lost 0 bases and the V segment lost 2 bases, leaving 13 bases of the junction unmatched. This CDR3 region has 19 residues. CDR1 is ENHRY and CDR2 is SYGVKD in the germline V gene. For the CDR3, the DNA is TGTGCCATCAGTGAGGAACCGGGACAGAGTATTTATAGCAATCAGCCCCAGCATTTT. Translation: CAISEEPGQSIYSNQPQHF.

This chain uses TRBV11-3 with TRBJ1-2; the match to TRBD1 covers 8 bases. The CDR3 contains 13 residues. Trimming removed 6 bases from V and 6 bases from J; junction bases left unmatched: 6. The germline V gene encodes CDR1 SGHNT and CDR2 YENEEA. CDR3 in DNA: TGTGCCAGCAGTCGGACAGGGATAAATGGCTACACCTTC. Its translation is CASSRTGINGYTF.

The rearrangement links TRBV6-5 to TRBJ1-2; 7 bases fit TRBD1. Looked up from germline, CDR1 is MNHEY and CDR2 is SVGAGI. The CDR3 has 15 residues. Losses at the gene ends were 5 bases for V and 8 bases for J; bases not matched to a gene: 14. The CDR3 nucleotides are TGTGCCAGCAGTATACAACCACAGGGGTTGGGAGGCTACACCTTC. Protein product: CASSIQPQGLGGYTF.

The chain uses TRBV4-3 and TRBJ1-1, with D possibly matching TRBD1 (6 bases). Germline CDR1 LGHNA, CDR2 YSLEER. The CDR3 is made up of 14 amino acids. The V gene lost 1 base and the J gene lost 9 bases, with 15 bases spanning the gap. The CDR3 sequence: CASSQAGEGLKAFF. Here the CDR3 DNA reads TGCGCCAGCAGCCAAGCAGGGGAGGGGCTTAAAGCTTTCTTT.

V is TRBV9 and J is TRBJ2-3; 8 nucleotides agree with TRBD2. V trimming: 0 bases; J trimming: 5 bases; junction bases outside the gene matches: 8. There are 16 residues in the CDR3. Per the germline V gene, CDR1 is SGDLS and CDR2 is YYNGEE. The CDR3: CASSVVSGGPGDTQYF. In DNA form, the CDR3 reads TGTGCCAGCAGCGTAGTATCGGGGGGGCCGGGAGATACGCAGTATTTT.

In its sample, this clone was seen a few times. V usage is TRBV10-3 and J usage is TRBJ2-7; the D gene is possibly TRBD1 (6 bases). Germline V gene sequence: CDR1 ENHRY, CDR2 SYGVKD. V was cut by 9 bases and J by 2 bases, with 20 bases left in between. The CDR3 length is 15 residues. In DNA form, the CDR3 reads TGTGCCATACGGGATTTCAGACAGGCCGCCTACGAGCAGTACTTC. Its translation: CAIRDFRQAAYEQYF.

The chain uses TRBV5-1 and TRBJ2-2, with D perhaps matching TRBD1 (6 bases). Trimming stripped 5 bases from V and 8 bases from J, with 25 bases between. The CDR3 spans 17 residues. Germline CDR1 SGHRS, CDR2 YFSETQ. This CDR3 is CASRRTGTPIGVGELFF. For the CDR3, the DNA is TGCGCCAGCAGAAGAACCGGGACACCAATAGGGGTAGGGGAGCTGTTTTTT. The whole variable domain, remainder taken from reference TRBV5-1 and TRBJ2-2, is KAGVTQTPRYLIKTRGQQVTLSCSPISGHRSVSWYQQTPGQGLQFLFEYFSETQRNKGNFPGRFSGRQFSNSRSEMNVSTLELGDSALYLCASRRTGTPIGVGELFFGEGSRLTVL.

The chain combines TRBV6-2 or TRBV6-3 with TRBJ1-2; tentatively, D is TRBD1 (6 bases). Trimming shortened V by 6 bases and J by 5 bases, and 10 bases separated the two germline ends. In germline, CDR1 is MNHEY, CDR2 SVGEGT. The CDR3 extends over 12 amino acids. Written as DNA, the CDR3 is TGTGCCAGCAGCTTCACAGGGTATGGCTACACCTTC. This gives the protein CASSFTGYGYTF.

The chain has TRBV19 and TRBJ2-1, with D perhaps TRBD2 (5 bases). Germline CDR1 and CDR2: LNHDA and SQIVND (reference sequence). The germline V and J ends were trimmed by 3 bases and 0 bases, with 9 bases remaining between them. The CDR3 totals 15 residues. The CDR3 nucleotides are TGTGCCAGTAGTATGAGCGGAGACTCCTACAATGAGCAGTTCTTC. Protein sequence: CASSMSGDSYNEQFF.

This sequence joins TRBV19 and TRBJ2-2; 11 positions match TRBD2. The germline gives CDR1 LNHDA, CDR2 SQIVND (reference sequence). The CDR3 covers 13 residues. This CDR3 reads CVSGGENTGELFF. The DNA for the CDR3 is TGTGTTAGCGGGGGGGAAAACACCGGGGAGCTGTTTTTT.

V usage is TRBV29-1 and J usage is TRBJ1-1, with unresolved D. The CDR3 totals 12 residues. V was clipped by 4 bases and J by 3 bases, with 9 bases between them. In germline, CDR1 is SQVTM, CDR2 ANQGSEA. The CDR3 spells CSVGAGYTEAFF. The CDR3 DNA follows: TGCAGCGTTGGAGCCGGTTACACTGAAGCTTTCTTT.

The chain carries TRBV27 and TRBJ1-1; no clear D gene. This CDR3 region has 13 residues. V was pared by 5 bases and J by 0 bases, with 7 bases between. Germline V gives CDR1 MNHEY, CDR2 SMNVEV (reference sequence). CDR3 in amino acids: CASSPRVNTEAFF. DNA for the CDR3: TGTGCCAGCAGTCCACGGGTGAACACTGAAGCTTTCTTT.

The genes are TRBV4-3 and TRBJ2-4; D not resolved. The CDR3 has 15 residues. V lost 8 bases and J 0 bases, leaving 14 bases between the germline ends. Germline V CDR1 and CDR2: LGHNA, YSLEER. The CDR3 nucleotides are TGCGCCAGCTCATCAGGCGTGCTAGCCAAAAACATTCAGTACTTC. It yields the protein CASSSGVLAKNIQYF.

A word on this clone: The sample has other DNA sequences that encode this CDR3 too. The genes are TRBV20-1 and TRBJ2-7, with no clear D. V dropped 3 bases and J dropped 2 bases, with 5 bases sitting between them. CDR1 and CDR2 from the germline V gene are DFQATT and SNEGSKA (reference sequence). The CDR3 spans 11 residues. CDR3 sequence reads: CSASPTYEQYF. For the CDR3, the DNA is TGCAGTGCTAGTCCCACCTACGAGCAGTACTTC.

The V gene is TRBV29-1, the J gene TRBJ2-5; weak D call: TRBD2 (6 bases). V lost 2 bases and J 5 bases, leaving 9 bases between the germline ends. CDR1 and CDR2 from the germline V gene are SQVTM and ANQGSEA. This CDR3 comprises 12 residues. The CDR3 DNA sequence: TGCAGCGTTGAACTAGCGTATGAGACCCAGTACTTC. Its protein is CSVELAYETQYF.

The rearrangement links TRBV7-2 to TRBJ2-5; D is possibly TRBD1 (6 bases). Germline V gene data show CDR1 as SGHTA and CDR2 as FQGNSA. V lost 5 bases and J lost 0, with 16 bases in between. The CDR3 length is 16 residues. Written as DNA, the CDR3 is TGTGCCAGCAGCCTTACGCCGGGACACTACCAAGAGACCCAGTACTTC. Protein product: CASSLTPGHYQETQYF.

This chain joins TRBV6-2 or TRBV6-3 and TRBJ1-1; D is possibly TRBD1 (5 bases). Trimming pared 5 bases from V and 4 bases from J, leaving 17 bases between. CDR1 MNHEY and CDR2 SVGEGT come from the germline V gene. The CDR3 consists of 15 residues. In DNA, the CDR3 is TGTGCCAGCAGTCCAGGGTCGAGATTAAGCACTGAAGCTTTCTTT. Translated, it gives CASSPGSRLSTEAFF.

The rearrangement links TRBV2 to TRBJ1-1, with a possible D match to TRBD1 (6 bases). The V end lost 4 bases, the J end lost 5 bases, and 14 bases lay between the germline ends. This CDR3 has 14 residues. From germline, CDR1 is SNHLY and CDR2 FYNNEI. The CDR3 region is CASSAMGAGTEAFF. The CDR3, as DNA: TGTGCCAGCAGTGCTATGGGGGCAGGGACTGAAGCTTTCTTT.

This chain uses TRBV7-9 with TRBJ1-1; unclear D gene. Germline loops: CDR1 SEHNR, CDR2 FQNEAQ (reference sequence). CDR3 length equals 11 residues. Deletions cut 2 bases from V and 8 bases from J, with 6 bases between. In DNA, the CDR3 is TGTGCCAGCAGCTTAAGCAGGGAAGCTTTCTTT. The encoded protein is CASSLSREAFF.

The chain combines TRBV6-4 with TRBJ2-1, with TRBD2 identical over 8 bases. With V trimmed by 3 bases and J by 5 bases, 6 bases remained unmatched. CDR1 MRHNA and CDR2 SNTAGT come from the germline V gene. The CDR3 runs 15 residues. CDR3 in DNA: TGTGCCAGCAGTGATGGGCGGGGGGCTAACAATGAGCAGTTCTTC. It specifies CASSDGRGANNEQFF.

The rearrangement uses TRBV7-2 and TRBJ2-3; D gene unclear. Trimming shortened V by 5 bases and J by 6 bases, and 9 bases separated the two germline ends. Germline CDR1 reads SGHTA; CDR2 reads FQGNSA. The CDR3 contains 12 residues. CDR3 sequence reads: CASSVQIDTQYF. The CDR3 DNA reads TGTGCCAGCAGCGTCCAAATTGATACGCAGTATTTT.

The rearrangement links TRBV5-1 to TRBJ2-3, with TRBD2 matching over 16 bases. V dropped 4 bases and J dropped 3; count of bases not matched to a gene: 11. The CDR3 spans 19 residues. Germline V lookup: CDR1 SGHRS, CDR2 YFSETQ. CDR3 DNA sequence: TGCGCCAGCAGCCAAACCGGGACTAGCGGGGGGGCCCGAACAGATACGCAGTATTTT. It yields the protein CASSQTGTSGGARTDTQYF.

V gene TRBV27 combines with J gene TRBJ2-7; perhaps TRBD1 as D (6 bases). The CDR3 contains 17 residues. Germline V CDR1 and CDR2: MNHEY, SMNVEV (reference sequence). The V end was cut by 6 bases, the J end by 2 bases, with 23 bases between. As DNA, the CDR3 is TGTGCCAGCAGCTCAAACGTAGGTCAGGGGAGCCCCTACGAGCAGTACTTC. It yields the protein CASSSNVGQGSPYEQYF.

The chain uses TRBV2 and TRBJ1-4, with 7 bases matching TRBD1. Germline V gene sequence: CDR1 SNHLY, CDR2 FYNNEI. The CDR3 totals 15 residues. With 4 bases clipped from V and 7 bases from J, the junction kept 9 bases outside the gene matches. CDR3: CASSVQTGRGEKLFF. CDR3 DNA sequence: TGTGCCAGCAGTGTCCAGACAGGGAGAGGTGAAAAACTGTTTTTT.

This clone was seen a few times. CDR3 loop: CASSIGTGQDYEQYF. The DNA of the CDR3 is TGCGCCAGCAGCATTGGGACAGGACAGGACTACGAGCAGTACTTC. The chain links TRBV5-1 to TRBJ2-7; 8 bases fit TRBD1. The CDR3 is made up of 15 amino acids. Germline V gene data show CDR1 as SGHRS and CDR2 as YFSETQ. Germline trimming cut 4 bases from V and 3 bases from J; bases unmatched to any gene: 9.

The V and J genes are TRBV2 and TRBJ1-1; D uncertain. The germline V gene has CDR1 SNHLY and CDR2 FYNNEI. The CDR3 has 12 amino acids. V lost 6 bases to trimming and J lost 8 bases, with 13 bases between them. This chain's CDR3 is CASRGAVSEAFF. The CDR3 DNA sequence: TGTGCCAGCAGGGGAGCGGTTTCAGAAGCTTTCTTT.

The J gene is TRBJ2-3, the V gene TRBV24-1; possible D gene TRBD1, 6 bases. The CDR3 runs to 13 residues. Germline CDR1 and CDR2: KGHDR and SFDVKD. Between the trimmed V and J ends, which lost 8 bases and 2 bases, there was a span of 10 bases. The CDR3 bases are TGTGCCACCACATCAGGGGACACAGATACGCAGTATTTT. This codes for CATTSGDTDTQYF.

The chain uses TRBV6-5 and TRBJ2-2; tentatively, D is TRBD1 (7 bases). Germline CDR1 and CDR2: MNHEY and SVGAGI. Trimming removed 5 bases from V and 4 bases from J, with 14 bases in between. The CDR3 runs to 15 residues. CDR3 nucleotides: TGTGCCAGCAGTACGTCCAGGGGGGCCACCGGGGAGCTGTTTTTT. Protein: CASSTSRGATGELFF.

The rearrangement links TRBV3-1 (or the pseudogene TRBV3-2) to TRBJ1-2; D remains ambiguous. Germline V gives CDR1 LGHDT, CDR2 YNNKEL (reference sequence). V lost 7 bases, J lost 7 bases, and 22 bases lay in between. The CDR3 sequence is 15 residues long. CDR3 nucleotides: TGTGCCAGCACCCGTACGGGAGGCGGAGTACCTGGCTACACCTTC. Residues: CASTRTGGGVPGYTF.